The entry that follows covers one T cell receptor beta chain sequence. This specimen belongs to a study of OX40 agonist ivuxolimab in advanced cancers. On the study more broadly: Participants averaged about 60 years of age (range about 23 to 80) and were under 90% male.

Baseline was the first blood sampling point, followed by cycle 4 day 1 and cycle 7 day 1. The CDR3 contains 13 residues. The V gene's germline CDR1 is SGDLS and CDR2 YYNGEE. Trimming took 0 bases from V and 6 from J, leaving 10 bases between them. Sequenced by immunoSEQ multiplex PCR; TCRdb stores in-frame clones only, minus some. The sample records 70,000 to 90,000 clones, around 84% being singletons. This sample comprised CD4+ or CD8+ T cells sorted from blood, obtained in a trial of the OX40 agonist ivuxolimab. This sequence originates from an adult with an advanced solid tumor such as melanoma, head and neck, liver or kidney cancer. The chain uses TRBV9 and TRBJ2-7, with D perhaps matching TRBD1 (6 bases). CDR3 amino acids: CASSVVQGSEQYF. In DNA form, the CDR3 reads TGTGCCAGCAGCGTAGTACAGGGCAGCGAGCAGTACTTC. Drawing the rest from reference TRBV9 and TRBJ2-7, the complete variable domain is DSGVTQTPKHLITATGQRVTLRCSPRSGDLSVYWYQQSLDQGLQFLIQYYNGEERAKGNILERFSAQQFPDLHSELNLSSLELGDSALYFCASSVVQGSEQYFGPGTRLTVT.